The clone carrying this TCR beta chain was seen a few times. These data originate in a study of identical twins. TCRdb called the 5' RACE reads again in MiXCR, with one record for every CDR3 protein. Of hundreds of thousands of distinct CDR3 sequences in the sample, around 12% are singletons; the top ten hold 1.5% to 2%. With 4 bases clipped from V and 6 bases from J, the junction kept 12 bases outside the gene matches. CDR1 and CDR2 (germline): SQVTM, ANQGSEA. This CDR3 region has 15 residues. Separately, the same data were catalogued under a study of yellow fever vaccine responses in identical twins.

The rearrangement links TRBV29-1 to TRBJ2-3, with TRBD2 identical over 8 bases. This receptor was identified in a woman aged 18 to 35 in good health. Material for sequencing was PBMCs. The DNA of the CDR3 is TGCAGCGTTGCCCGCTCTACGGGGGGGGAGGATACGCAGTATTTT. Amino acid sequence: CSVARSTGGEDTQYF.